Given below is one T cell receptor (beta chain) in context. What it binds is not known. The data stem from a study of OX40 agonist ivuxolimab in advanced cancers. As for the study in general: Patients were treated with intravenous ivuxolimab, dosed at 0.01 to 10 mg/kg and infused every 2 weeks. Patients with hepatocellular carcinoma, melanoma, renal cell or head and neck cancer made up the dose-escalation patients.

Per the germline V gene, CDR1 is MDHEN and CDR2 is SYDVKM. Germline trimming cut 3 bases from V and 6 bases from J; bases unmatched to any gene: 9. The CDR3 is 15 amino acids. The study, taken as a whole, reports: Expanded peripheral T cell antigen specificity was not determined. Clones of CD4+ and CD8+ blood T cells grew by week 6 at doses of 0.1 to 3.0 mg/kg.

Profiled with immunoSEQ multiplex PCR; TCRdb holds only in-frame clones, not every one. Here the sample spans tens of thousands of clones, about 92% being singletons. The rearrangement links TRBV28 to TRBJ2-7; 9 bases are a match to TRBD1. The sample consisted of CD4+ or CD8+ T cells sorted from blood, taken in a trial of the OX40 agonist ivuxolimab. The clonotype was recovered from an adult with an advanced solid tumor such as melanoma, head and neck, liver or kidney cancer. CDR3 in amino acids: CASSFGWTGVAEQYF. The CDR3 DNA is TGTGCCAGCAGTTTCGGATGGACAGGGGTGGCCGAGCAGTACTTC.